This paragraph reports one T cell receptor beta chain. Antigen unknown. TCRdb keeps only in-frame clones here, not all; method: immunoSEQ multiplex PCR. The sample yields around 140,000 clones, 90% seen once. The data stem from a study of OX40 agonist ivuxolimab in advanced cancers. Study findings and constraints: It was also the case that some nonresponders had low normalized T-cell clonal expansion. There was clonal expansion of CD4+ and CD8+ blood T cells by week 6 at 0.1 to 3.0 mg/kg.

The CDR3 totals 18 residues. V lost 0 bases and J 5 bases, leaving 25 bases between the germline ends. Per germline, CDR1 SQVTM and CDR2 ANQGSEA. The sequencing here drew on CD4+ or CD8+ T cells sorted from blood, taken in a trial of the OX40 agonist ivuxolimab. The sequence came from an adult with an advanced solid tumor such as melanoma, head and neck, liver or kidney cancer. The gene calls are TRBV29-1 and TRBJ1-2; TRBD1 might be the D (5 bases). Written as DNA, the CDR3 is TGCAGCGTTGAAGATCGAGGACCTCGGGGGATTGCGGGGTATGGCTACACCTTC. It specifies CSVEDRGPRGIAGYGYTF.